The subject of this entry is one T cell receptor beta chain. Its antigen is undetermined. The data are from a study of cytomegalovirus exposure and HLA in healthy donors. On the study more broadly: HLA-typed donors were the source of about 85 million unique TCRs held in an early data release. Falling in the Caucasian-associated ancestry cluster were about 80% of approximately 410 genotyped donors. Study results and limitations: As immune exposure information, only CMV serostatus was available.

PCR primers comprised 60 Vbeta and 13 Jbeta primers. Original methodology: The count from a later analysis was roughly 80 million unique TCR beta chains, approximately 9.9 million of them shared. Here immunoSEQ multiplex PCR was the method, and the copy in TCRdb shows in-frame clones only, minus some. V and J calls and clone size are given by that table; D and trimming were obtained from the DNA. The data hold about 180,000 clones, with under 85% observed a single time. CDR3 length equals 15 residues. Germline lookup yields CDR1 SGHRS and CDR2 YFSETQ. V gave up 0 bases and J gave up 3 bases; unmatched junction bases: 2.

The chain is built from TRBV5-1 and TRBJ2-2; 7 bases map to TRBD1. This TCR was recovered from a human donor in good health. The sequencing input was PBMCs. CDR3 region: CASSLDRGYTGELFF. The CDR3 DNA reads as TGCGCCAGCAGCTTGGACAGGGGATACACCGGGGAGCTGTTTTTT.